The 5 T cell receptor beta chains reported below all come from one sample, sequenced in a study of monozygotic twins with inflammatory bowel disease. Using the 5' RACE reads, TCRdb records one entry per CDR3 protein without DNA. This sample contains about 420,000 distinct CDR3 sequences. Source material: blood. Every receptor here comes from a human donor with ulcerative colitis or Crohn's disease, or a healthy co-twin of an affected twin (not recorded which).

The CDR3 reads CASSLGQGATGELFF. This sequence joins TRBV3-1 and TRBJ2-2; TCRdb's assignment of TRBD1 cannot be checked, as there is no DNA. The CDR3 is 15 residues long. Germline CDR1 LGHDT, CDR2 YNNKEL (reference sequence).

This chain connects TRBV29-1 to TRBJ2-2; without DNA, the TCRdb call of TRBD1 cannot be checked. Germline V CDR1 and CDR2: SQVTM, ANQGSEA. This CDR3 is built from 15 residues. The CDR3 sequence: CSVAGTGGWTGELFF.

The V gene is TRBV5-1, the J gene TRBJ2-6; TCRdb indicates TRBD1, and absent DNA this call remains unverified. Germline V CDR1 and CDR2: SGHRS, YFSETQ. CDR3 length: 16 residues. This CDR3 reads CASSTGESSGANVLTF.

CDR3 region: CAISPSSGANVLTF. This chain joins TRBV10-3 and TRBJ2-6. This CDR3 has 14 residues. Germline CDR1 is ENHRY and CDR2 is SYGVKD.

The rearrangement links TRBV30 to TRBJ1-5. The germline V gene has CDR1 GTSNPN and CDR2 SVGIG (reference sequence). The CDR3 is made up of 16 amino acids. This CDR3 reads CAWSVPLTGSNQPQHF.